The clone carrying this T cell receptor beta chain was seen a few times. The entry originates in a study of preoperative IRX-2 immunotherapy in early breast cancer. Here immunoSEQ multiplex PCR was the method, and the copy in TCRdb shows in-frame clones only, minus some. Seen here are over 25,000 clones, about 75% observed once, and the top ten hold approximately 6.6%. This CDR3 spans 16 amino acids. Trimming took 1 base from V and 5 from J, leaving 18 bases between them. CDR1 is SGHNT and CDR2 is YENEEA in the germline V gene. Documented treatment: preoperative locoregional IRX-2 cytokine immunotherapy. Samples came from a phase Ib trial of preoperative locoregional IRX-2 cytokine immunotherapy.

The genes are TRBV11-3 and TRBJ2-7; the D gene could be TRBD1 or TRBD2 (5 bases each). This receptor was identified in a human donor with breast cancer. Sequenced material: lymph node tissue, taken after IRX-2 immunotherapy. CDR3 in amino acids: CASSLVSAGSLNEQYF. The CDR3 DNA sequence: TGTGCCAGCAGCTTAGTCTCAGCAGGGAGTTTGAACGAGCAGTACTTC.